This TCR beta chain was recovered during a study of Graves' ophthalmopathy and Graves' hyperthyroidism (dated by TCRdb to between 2017 and 2018). Regarding the research as a whole: Hyperthyroidism was defined as stable when no progression to ophthalmopathy occurred within 18 months of follow-up. To tell Graves' ophthalmopathy apart from Graves' hyperthyroidism, and to predict which patients would progress to ophthalmopathy, the study relied on TCR beta repertoire signatures. In more than 5 hyperthyroidism patients, the T-cell repertoire of thyroid tissue was compared with the T-cell repertoire of blood. A discovery set of 100 patients (43 ophthalmopathy, some 58 stable hyperthyroidism) was enrolled to explore V-J signatures distinguishing ophthalmopathy from hyperthyroidism. Following sample collection, hyperthyroidism patients were given methimazole at a starting dose of 30 mg daily, and ophthalmopathy patients were given high-dose intravenous methylprednisolone. An independent validation cohort was composed of approximately 19 hyperthyroidism patients and around 16 patients who later progressed from hyperthyroidism to ophthalmopathy. In total, approximately 130 blood samples were TCR-sequenced: 40 to 45 ophthalmopathy, around 75 hyperthyroidism and about 17 hyperthyroidism-to-ophthalmopathy patients.

Hyperthyroidism patients were newly diagnosed, were aged 18 to 65 years, and had a disease duration under 2 months. Patients with other autoimmune diseases, uncontrolled infections, pregnancy or lactation were excluded. Diagnosis was based on clinical symptoms, serum thyroxine, TRAb, thyroid ultrasound and orbital computed tomography. Total RNA was extracted using Trizol reagent, and RNA quality was checked on an Agilent 2100 Bioanalyzer. This clonotype appeared many times. What antigen it recognizes has not been identified. No much larger clone is present one base from it, and per-base qualities are unavailable. V is reduced by 1 base and J by 6 bases, leaving a spacing of 6 bases between them. The CDR3 measures 12 amino acids from cysteine to phenylalanine. Only the CDR3 portion is preserved as DNA: 36 bases, with reading frame beginning at the first base. Taken from the germline V gene, the CDR1 and CDR2 loops are SQVTM and ANQGSEA.

TCR beta CDR3 regions were amplified from RNA transcripts for repertoire sequencing. The first round was an RT-PCR using HTBI primers with the Qiagen OneStep RT-PCR kit, and this first round was followed by a second-round multiplex PCR, then size selection and purification. The libraries underwent paired-end sequencing with 100 bp reads on an Illumina HiSeq2000. The paper's processing steps were these. SOAPnuke was used to process the reads, throwing out any read that had adapters, had uncalled bases, had a mean Phred below 15, or lacked an exact constant-primer or identifier match. COPE v1.2.5 was used to merge high-quality paired reads. Unique nucleotide sequences were defined as clonotypes and aligned to IMGT TRB V, D and J references using MiTCR v1.1. Analysis was restricted to V-J combinations with a frequency above 0.0001, which covered 99.2% of repertoires. For each V-J combination, a TCR clonal expansion and chaos score was defined as F50 clonal expansion divided by the chaos observed in the TCRdist matrix. Welch's t-statistics and random forest were used to reduce the features to about 14 V-J combinations, which were then used as input to a naive Bayes classifier. The Morisita-Horn index was used to measure how similar the thyroid and blood repertoires were. TCRdb's own reprocessing of the public reads used fastp at Q25 and MiXCR and kept productive beta chains. Records with the same CDR3 protein are collapsed into one entry carrying the most frequent genes and DNA. The V and J calls, along with clone size, are taken from TCRdb and not from the paper's own processing. The sample includes over a million distinct CDR3 sequences, with approximately 35% observed a single time. 11% of the sample rests with the top ten.

The paper as a whole reports these results and caveats: Sample size was not statistically predetermined, and group allocation was not concealed from the investigators. Most expanded thyroid clonotypes with a frequency above 0.001 also appeared in blood, which suggests that blood repertoires may reflect the immune response in the thyroid. In validation, the model predicted ophthalmopathy progression with less than 71% sensitivity and approximately 75% specificity; some 13 predicted patients were CT-confirmed with GO in a median of approximately 6.2 months. Ophthalmopathy was separated from stable hyperthyroidism by the 13-signature model with about 90% sensitivity and 81.08% specificity in cross-validation and with 80%/75% in the test set.

The rearrangement joined TRBV29-1 to TRBJ2-2, and perhaps TRBD2 as D gene, on 5 matching bases. The clonotype was recovered from an adult man with Graves' hyperthyroidism. The sample comprised peripheral blood or thyroid tissue (not recorded which). The CDR3 here reads CSVEGGAGELFF. The DNA sequence is given as TGCAGCGTTGAAGGGGGAGCCGGGGAGCTGTTTTTT.